This TCR beta chain was captured in a study of T cells in Graves' hyperthyroidism and ophthalmopathy. Germline values: CDR1 LGHDT, CDR2 YNNKEL (reference sequence). This CDR3 spans 13 amino acids. Trimming pared 1 base from V and 6 bases from J, leaving 9 bases between. Study conclusions and caveats: Ophthalmopathy cases were set apart from stable hyperthyroidism by a 13 V-J model.

The sample holds a few counts of this clonotype. What it binds is unknown. TCR beta CDR3 regions were amplified from RNA transcripts. In the first-round RT-PCR of the TCR CDR3, the HTBI primer set was used. TCRdb re-called the multiplex PCR reads through MiXCR, storing one row per CDR3 protein. The sample has around 290,000 distinct CDR3 sequences, about 15% seen once; the top ten hold over 50%. This clonotype was sampled from a woman aged 55-69 years with Graves' ophthalmopathy. This rearrangement joins TRBV3-1 to TRBJ1-1; D is undetermined. Sequenced material: blood. The CDR3 sequence: CASSQAQTPEAFF. The CDR3 region has the DNA TGTGCCAGCAGCCAAGCGCAGACACCTGAAGCTTTCTTT.